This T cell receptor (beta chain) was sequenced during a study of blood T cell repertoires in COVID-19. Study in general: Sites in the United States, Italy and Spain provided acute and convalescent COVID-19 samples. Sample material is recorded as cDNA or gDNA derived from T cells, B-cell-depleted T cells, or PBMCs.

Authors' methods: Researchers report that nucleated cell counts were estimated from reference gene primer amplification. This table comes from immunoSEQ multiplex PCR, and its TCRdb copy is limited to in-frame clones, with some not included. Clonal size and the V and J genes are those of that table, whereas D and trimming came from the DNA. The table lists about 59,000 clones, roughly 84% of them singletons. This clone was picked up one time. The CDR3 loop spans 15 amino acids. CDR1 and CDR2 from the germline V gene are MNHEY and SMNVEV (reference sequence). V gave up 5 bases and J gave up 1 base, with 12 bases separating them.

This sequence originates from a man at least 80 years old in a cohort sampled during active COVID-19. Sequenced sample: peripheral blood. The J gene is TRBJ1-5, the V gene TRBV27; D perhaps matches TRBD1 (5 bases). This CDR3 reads CASSQQGGSNQPQHF. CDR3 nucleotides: TGTGCCAGCAGTCAGCAGGGTGGCAGCAATCAGCCCCAGCATTTT.